This T cell receptor beta chain derives from a study of CD8+ T cells in alopecia areata. Extracted from the samples, RNA was reverse transcribed into cDNA to serve as the sequencing template. Method: immunoSEQ multiplex PCR; TCRdb's copy keeps in-frame clones and lacks some. The sample consists of some 200,000 clones, around three fifths of them appearing once. General study findings and limits: Scalp data also include sequences from resident alphabeta T cells of normal skin. Tofacitinib significantly brought down scalp clonality and expanded CD8+ clones among top 100. Researchers report lesional scalp, most notably alopecia totalis/universalis, outstripped normal scalp in clonality.

This CDR3 has 14 amino acids. Per germline, CDR1 SGHDN and CDR2 FVKESK. V lost 4 bases, J lost 6 bases, and 5 bases stayed unmatched. Sample treatment: oral pan-JAK inhibitor, 5-10 mg twice daily. A word on this clone: Antigen unknown.

The sequence derives from a human donor with alopecia areata. V and J are TRBV14 and TRBJ2-1; 8 bases map to TRBD1. The sequencing here drew on CD4+ T cells sorted from blood, taken at week 4, from a patient treated with tofacitinib. CDR3 in DNA: TGTGCCAGCAGCCTTCAGGGGGCGGCCAATGAGCAGTTCTTC. Translated, it gives CASSLQGAANEQFF.